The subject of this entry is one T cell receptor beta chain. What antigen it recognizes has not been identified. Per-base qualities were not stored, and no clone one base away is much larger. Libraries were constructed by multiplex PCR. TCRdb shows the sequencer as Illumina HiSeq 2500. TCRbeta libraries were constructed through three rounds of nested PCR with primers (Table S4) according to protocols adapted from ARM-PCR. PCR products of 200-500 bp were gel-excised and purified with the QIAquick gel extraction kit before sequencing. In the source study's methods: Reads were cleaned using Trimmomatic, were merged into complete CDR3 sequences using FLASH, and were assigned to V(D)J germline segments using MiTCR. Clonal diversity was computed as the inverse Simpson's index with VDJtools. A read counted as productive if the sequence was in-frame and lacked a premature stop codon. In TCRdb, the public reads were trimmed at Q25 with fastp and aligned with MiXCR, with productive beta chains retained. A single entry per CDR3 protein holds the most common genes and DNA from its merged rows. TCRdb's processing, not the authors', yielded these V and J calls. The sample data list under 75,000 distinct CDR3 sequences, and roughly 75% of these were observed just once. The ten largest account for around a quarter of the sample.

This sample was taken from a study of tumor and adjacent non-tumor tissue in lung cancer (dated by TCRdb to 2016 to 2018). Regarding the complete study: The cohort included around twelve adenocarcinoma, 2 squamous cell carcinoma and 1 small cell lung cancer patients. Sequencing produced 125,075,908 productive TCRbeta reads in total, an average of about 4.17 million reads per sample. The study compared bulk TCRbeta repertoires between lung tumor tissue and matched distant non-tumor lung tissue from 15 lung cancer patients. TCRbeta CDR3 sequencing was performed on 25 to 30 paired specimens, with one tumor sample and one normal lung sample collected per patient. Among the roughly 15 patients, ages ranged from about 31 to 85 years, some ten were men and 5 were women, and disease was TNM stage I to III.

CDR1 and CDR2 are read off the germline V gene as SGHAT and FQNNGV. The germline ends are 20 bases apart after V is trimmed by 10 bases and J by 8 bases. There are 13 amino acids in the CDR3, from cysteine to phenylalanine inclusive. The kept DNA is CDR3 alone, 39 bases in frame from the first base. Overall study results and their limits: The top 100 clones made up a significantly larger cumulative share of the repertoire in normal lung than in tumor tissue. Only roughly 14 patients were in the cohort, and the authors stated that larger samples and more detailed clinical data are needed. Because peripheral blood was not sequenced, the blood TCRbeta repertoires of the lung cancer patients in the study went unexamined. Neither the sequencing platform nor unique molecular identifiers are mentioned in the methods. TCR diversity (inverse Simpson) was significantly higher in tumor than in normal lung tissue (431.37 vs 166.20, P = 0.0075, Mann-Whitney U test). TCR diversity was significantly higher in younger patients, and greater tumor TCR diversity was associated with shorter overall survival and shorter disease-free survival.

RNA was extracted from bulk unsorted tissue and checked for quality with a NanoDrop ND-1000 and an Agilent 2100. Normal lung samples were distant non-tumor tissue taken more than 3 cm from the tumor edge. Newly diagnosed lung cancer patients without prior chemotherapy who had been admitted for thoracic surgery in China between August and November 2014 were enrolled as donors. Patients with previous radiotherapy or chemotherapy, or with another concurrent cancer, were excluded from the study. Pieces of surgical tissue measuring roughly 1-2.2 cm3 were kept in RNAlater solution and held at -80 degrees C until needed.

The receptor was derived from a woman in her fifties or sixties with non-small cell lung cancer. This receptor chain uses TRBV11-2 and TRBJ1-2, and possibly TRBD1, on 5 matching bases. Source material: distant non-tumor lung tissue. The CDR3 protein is CAISLEPGSGYTF. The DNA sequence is TGTGCCATCAGTTTAGAGCCAGGGAGCGGCTACACCTTC. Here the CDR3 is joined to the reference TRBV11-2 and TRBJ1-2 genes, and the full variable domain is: EAGVAQSPRYKIIEKRQSVAFWCNPISGHATLYWYQQILGQGPKLLIQFQNNGVVDDSQLPKDRFSAERLKGVDSTLKIQPAKLEDSAVYLCAISLEPGSGYTFGSGTRLTVV.